Below are 28 T cell receptor beta chains sequenced from a single sample in a study of identifying expanded T cells in peripheral blood. Libraries were prepared by immunoSEQ multiplex PCR; TCRdb keeps only in-frame clonotypes and omits some of them. This table has about 90,000 clones, roughly 88% appearing once. The sample was blood. The receptors were gathered from a person aged 18-70 years in good health.

The chain links TRBV5-1 to TRBJ1-2, with 10 positions matching TRBD1. Germline V lookup: CDR1 SGHRS, CDR2 YFSETQ. This CDR3 is 19 amino acids long. The junction had 16 bases not matched to a gene; V was cut back by 4 bases and J by 1 base. Written as DNA, the CDR3 is TGCGCCAGCAGCCCGCAAACGACAGGGGGCGCGGGACTTAACTATGGCTACACCTTC. Translated: CASSPQTTGGAGLNYGYTF.

The rearrangement links TRBV21-1 to TRBJ2-1. TRBV21-1 is a recognized pseudogene. The CDR3 is 15 residues long. CDR3 residues: CASSKRRWGGNEQFF. As DNA, the CDR3 is TGTGCCAGCAGCAAAAGGAGGTGGGGCGGCAATGAGCAGTTCTTC.

The rearrangement links TRBV5-1 to TRBJ2-1; the D is unclear. Per germline, CDR1 SGHRS and CDR2 YFSETQ. The CDR3 has 12 amino acids. V was trimmed by 0 bases and J by 8 bases, leaving 6 bases between them. CDR3 DNA sequence: TGCGCCAGCAGCTTGGTCCCTGATGAGCAGTTCTTC. This translates into CASSLVPDEQFF. Together with reference TRBV5-1 and TRBJ2-1, the CDR3 gives the full variable domain: KAGVTQTPRYLIKTRGQQVTLSCSPISGHRSVSWYQQTPGQGLQFLFEYFSETQRNKGNFPGRFSGRQFSNSRSEMNVSTLELGDSALYLCASSLVPDEQFFGPGTRLTVL.

This clone was seen a few times. Here the CDR3 reads CASSQEGPPGSSPLHF. CDR3 nucleotide sequence: TGCGCCAGCAGCCAAGAGGGGCCCCCCGGGAGTTCACCCCTCCACTTT. The genes are TRBV4-1 and TRBJ1-6; a possible D gene is TRBD1 (5 bases). The CDR3 totals 16 residues. V lost 0 bases to trimming and J lost 9 bases, with 15 bases between them. Germline V gives CDR1 MGHRA, CDR2 YSYEKL.

The J gene is TRBJ1-2, the V gene TRBV29-1, with D unresolved. Trimming pared 4 bases from V and 2 bases from J, leaving 11 bases between. The germline gives CDR1 SQVTM, CDR2 ANQGSEA. The CDR3 extends over 13 amino acids. The CDR3 loop reads CSVVAGINYGYTF. CDR3 sequence (DNA): TGCAGCGTTGTTGCGGGGATAAACTATGGCTACACCTTC.

The genes are TRBV7-9 and TRBJ2-5, with D unclear. Trimming removed 0 bases at V and 3 bases at J, with 8 bases between. The length of the CDR3 is 14 residues. Germline V lookup: CDR1 SEHNR, CDR2 FQNEAQ (reference sequence). This CDR3 reads CASSLAGSEETQYF. The CDR3, as DNA: TGTGCCAGCAGCTTAGCAGGCAGCGAAGAGACCCAGTACTTC.

Comments on this clone: One end of the junction is discordant with germline, which a read error may explain. The chain is built from TRBV30 and TRBJ2-1; D is unclear. The germline CDR1 and CDR2 sequences are GTSNPN and SVGIG (reference sequence). The CDR3 length is 11 residues. The CDR3 here is CARSSYNEQFF. The CDR3 DNA is TGTGCCCGGAGCTCCTACAATGAGCAGTTCTTC. Together with reference TRBV30 and TRBJ2-1, the CDR3 gives the full variable domain: SQTIHQWPATLVQPVGSPLSLECTVEGTSNPNLYWYRQAAGRGLQLLFYSVGIGQISSEVPQNLSASRPQDRQFILSSKKLLLSDSGFYLCARSSYNEQFFGPGTRLTVL.

This sequence joins TRBV25-1 and TRBJ2-2, with TRBD1 identical over 9 bases. The CDR3 length is 17 residues. J lost 4 bases, V lost 6 bases, and 12 bases had no gene match. The germline V gene encodes CDR1 MGHDK and CDR2 SYGVNS. CDR3 sequence (DNA): TGTGCCAGCAGCGCAGCCGGGACAGGGAGGGGCACCGGGGAGCTGTTTTTT. Its translation: CASSAAGTGRGTGELFF.

The chain carries TRBV9 and TRBJ2-7; TRBD2 aligns across 12 bases. In germline, CDR1 is SGDLS, CDR2 YYNGEE. V lost 0 bases and J lost 1; bases outside the gene matches: 5. This CDR3 has 17 amino acids. CDR3 nucleotide sequence: TGTGCCAGCAGCGTAGCCCAGACTAGCGGGGGTTCCTACGAGCAGTACTTC. Translated, it gives CASSVAQTSGGSYEQYF.

This chain links TRBV6-5 with TRBJ1-1; 8 bases agree with TRBD1. This CDR3 spans 13 amino acids. The junction had 0 bases not matched to a gene; V was cut back by 5 bases and J by 1 base. Germline values: CDR1 MNHEY, CDR2 SVGAGI. CDR3 sequence (DNA): TGTGCCAGCAGTGACAGGGGGAACACTGAAGCTTTCTTT. Translating gives CASSDRGNTEAFF.

J is TRBJ1-5 and V is TRBV4-1; D remains ambiguous. With 1 base removed from V and 0 bases from J, the gap between germline ends came to 10 bases. The CDR3 spans 16 residues. Germline lookup yields CDR1 MGHRA and CDR2 YSYEKL. CDR3 region: CASSQVVDYSNQPQHF. CDR3 sequence (DNA): TGCGCCAGCAGCCAAGTAGTGGACTATAGCAATCAGCCCCAGCATTTT.

The CDR3, as DNA: TGTGCCAGCAGCAGGGAGAGGGAGACCCAGTACTTC. Its protein product is CASSRERETQYF. The chain is built from TRBV7-2 and TRBJ2-5; D may be TRBD2 (5 bases). The V and J ends lost 5 bases and 5 bases respectively, with 9 bases between them. The CDR3 sequence is 12 residues long. Germline values: CDR1 SGHTA, CDR2 FQGNSA.

The chain links TRBV6-1 to TRBJ1-2; no clear D. CDR1 is MNHNS and CDR2 is SASEGT in the germline V gene. This CDR3 contains 15 residues. Trimming took 7 bases from V and 2 from J, leaving 17 bases between them. The CDR3 DNA reads as TGTGCCAGCACCCCAGGCTGGTACCAAAACTATGGCTACACCTTC. Translated, it gives CASTPGWYQNYGYTF.

This clone was seen a handful of times. This rearrangement joins TRBV5-1 to TRBJ2-1; D is uncertain. Per the germline V gene, CDR1 is SGHRS and CDR2 is YFSETQ. Trimming took off 0 bases at V and 0 bases at J, with 4 bases between the two ends. This CDR3 is 14 amino acids long. CDR3 in DNA: TGCGCCAGCAGCTTGGGGAGCTCCTACAATGAGCAGTTCTTC. It yields the protein CASSLGSSYNEQFF. The full variable domain, completed using reference TRBV5-1 and TRBJ2-1, is KAGVTQTPRYLIKTRGQQVTLSCSPISGHRSVSWYQQTPGQGLQFLFEYFSETQRNKGNFPGRFSGRQFSNSRSEMNVSTLELGDSALYLCASSLGSSYNEQFFGPGTRLTVL.

The gene calls are TRBV27 and TRBJ2-1; 7 bases agree with TRBD2. The CDR3 has 13 amino acids. After removal of 0 bases from V and 10 bases from J, the junction contained 3 bases not matched to a gene. Germline V CDR1 and CDR2: MNHEY, SMNVEV (reference sequence). CDR3 sequence: CASSLSTGREQFF. CDR3 coding DNA: TGTGCCAGCAGTTTATCGACCGGGAGGGAGCAGTTCTTC.

V gene TRBV7-3 combines with J gene TRBJ2-6; unclear D gene. Germline V gives CDR1 SGHTA, CDR2 FQGTGA. CDR3 length: 15 amino acids. V lost 6 bases, J lost 0 bases, and 9 bases lay in between. Here the CDR3 reads CASSPQSSGANVLTF. CDR3 nucleotides: TGTGCCAGCAGTCCCCAGTCCTCTGGGGCCAACGTCCTGACTTTC.

This rearrangement joins TRBV2 to TRBJ1-1; the D gene is possibly TRBD1 (5 bases). The V gene's germline CDR1 is SNHLY and CDR2 FYNNEI. The CDR3 totals 14 residues. Trimming removed 2 bases from V and 5 bases from J, with 12 bases in between. The CDR3 reads CASSELRGRTEAFF. CDR3 bases: TGTGCCAGCAGTGAATTGCGGGGCCGGACTGAAGCTTTCTTT.

The rearrangement uses TRBV7-9 and TRBJ2-1, with D hard to call. The CDR3 is 16 amino acids. V was clipped by 1 base and J by 0 bases, with 10 bases between them. Per germline, CDR1 SEHNR and CDR2 FQNEAQ (reference sequence). The CDR3 reads CASSLVAPSSYNEQFF. CDR3 coding DNA: TGTGCCAGCAGCTTAGTGGCCCCAAGCTCCTACAATGAGCAGTTCTTC.

The chain carries TRBV7-2 and TRBJ1-6; D is perhaps TRBD1 (5 bases). The V gene's germline CDR1 is SGHTA and CDR2 FQGNSA. The CDR3 sequence is 15 residues long. Trimming removed 0 bases from V and 6 bases from J, with 9 bases in between. CDR3 coding DNA: TGTGCCAGCAGCTTAGCGTTCCAGGGTAATTCACCCCTCCACTTT. Protein product: CASSLAFQGNSPLHF.

The chain links TRBV2 to TRBJ1-1, with a possible D match to TRBD1 (5 bases). The germline CDR1 and CDR2 sequences are SNHLY and FYNNEI. The CDR3 length is 12 residues. V lost 7 bases to trimming and J lost 3 bases, with 9 bases between them. DNA of the CDR3: TGTGCCAGCAACCGACAGTACACTGAAGCTTTCTTT. It translates to CASNRQYTEAFF.

The V call is TRBV7-3, the J call TRBJ1-1; D may be TRBD1 (6 bases). V dropped 1 base and J dropped 11 bases, with 14 bases sitting between them. This CDR3 region has 13 residues. Per germline, CDR1 SGHTA and CDR2 FQGTGA. In DNA form, the CDR3 reads TGTGCCAGCAGCTTAAAAGGGGGAAGCGAGGCTTTCTTT. Protein: CASSLKGGSEAFF.

This clone was recorded only once. V gene TRBV6-7 combines with J gene TRBJ1-3; no clear D. TRBV6-7 falls under the ORF class, with uncertain function. The CDR3 has 15 amino acids. V was clipped by 0 bases and J by 0 bases, with 6 bases between them. The chain's CDR3 is CASSYSTASGNTIYF. In DNA, the CDR3 is TGTGCCAGCAGTTACTCGACGGCCTCTGGAAACACCATATATTTT.

The chain recombines TRBV6-1 with TRBJ2-7, with TRBD1 as a possible D gene (5 bases). V lost 7 bases and J 0 bases, leaving 13 bases between the germline ends. CDR1 and CDR2 from the germline V gene are MNHNS and SASEGT. This CDR3 has 14 amino acids. DNA for the CDR3: TGTGCCAGCACCCTGACAGCTATCTCCTACGAGCAGTACTTC. Its protein is CASTLTAISYEQYF.

The chain is built from TRBV5-5 and TRBJ2-3; D call uncertain. There are 14 residues in the CDR3. The germline V and J ends were trimmed by 0 bases and 4 bases, with 9 bases remaining between them. The germline V gene has CDR1 SGHKS and CDR2 YYEKEE (reference sequence). Written as DNA, the CDR3 is TGTGCCAGCAGCTTGGACGGTAGGGCAGATACGCAGTATTTT. As protein: CASSLDGRADTQYF.

The CDR3 region has the DNA TGTGCCAGCAGTCAGGTTGCTAACCCAGGCACAGATACGCAGTATTTT. Residues: CASSQVANPGTDTQYF. The chain links TRBV6-4 to TRBJ2-3; D is ambiguous. CDR1 is MRHNA, CDR2 SNTAGT, per germline. The CDR3 covers 16 residues. V lost 5 bases and J 1 base, leaving 16 bases between the germline ends.

This sequence joins TRBV30 and TRBJ2-5, with D possibly called TRBD1 or TRBD2 (5 bases each). Trimming removed 7 bases from V and 5 bases from J, with 17 bases in between. The CDR3 has 13 amino acids. Germline V gene sequence: CDR1 GTSNPN, CDR2 SVGIG (reference sequence). CDR3 in DNA: TGTGCCTACGGGGACGAGGCTGGGGAGACCCAGTACTTC. Protein sequence: CAYGDEAGETQYF.

A few counts support this clone. This chain connects TRBV6-5 to TRBJ1-6, with 10 nucleotides matching TRBD1. The CDR3 is made up of 16 amino acids. Germline V gene lookup returns CDR1 MNHEY and CDR2 SVGAGI. Trimming took 0 bases from V and 8 from J; bases not matched to a gene: 4. The CDR3 loop reads CASSYSGQGLYSPLHF. The DNA for the CDR3 is TGTGCCAGCAGTTACTCGGGACAGGGGTTGTATTCACCCCTCCACTTT.

The V gene is TRBV18, the J gene TRBJ2-1, with TRBD2 matching 7 bases. Germline CDR1 is KGHSH and CDR2 is LQKENI. V lost 0 bases, J lost 5 bases, and 16 bases stayed unmatched. The CDR3 is 19 amino acids. CDR3 loop: CASSPPSLRGSKRDNEQFF. The CDR3 coding sequence is TGTGCCAGCTCACCACCTAGCCTTCGCGGGAGCAAGAGGGACAATGAGCAGTTCTTC. Together with reference TRBV18 and TRBJ2-1, the CDR3 gives the full variable domain: NAGVMQNPRHLVRRRGQEARLRCSPMKGHSHVYWYRQLPEEGLKFMVYLQKENIIDESGMPKERFSAEFPKEGPSILRIQQVVRGDSAAYFCASSPPSLRGSKRDNEQFFGPGTRLTVL.